This TCR beta chain was sequenced during a study of CD8 T cell repertoires and HIV-1 epitope variants. Trimming removed 2 bases at V and 3 bases at J, with 19 bases between. The CDR3 loop spans 17 amino acids. Looked up from germline, CDR1 is SGHDN and CDR2 is FVKESK. Data came from immunoSEQ multiplex PCR; TCRdb stores just in-frame clones and leaves some out. The repertoire holds 4,500 to 6,000 clones, with about 70% as singletons. This clone appeared once. Its antigen is as yet unknown. The clonotype originates from a male donor with HIV. The chain carries TRBV14 and TRBJ1-2; possible D gene TRBD1, 6 bases. Sequencing was carried out using cultured CD8+ T cells derived from PBMCs. The CDR3 protein is CASSQFWGQGRDYGYTF. For the CDR3, the DNA is TGTGCCAGCAGCCAATTCTGGGGGCAGGGTCGTGACTATGGCTACACCTTC.